This T cell receptor (beta chain) was found in a study of OX40 agonist ivuxolimab in advanced cancers. Clones were read by immunoSEQ multiplex PCR, and TCRdb kept only the in-frame ones, dropping some. Of some 25,000 clones detected, around four fifths appear once; the ten largest clones hold 26%. Germline V gene data show CDR1 as MRHNA and CDR2 as SNTAGT. The V and J ends lost 0 bases and 2 bases, in that order; junction bases with no gene match: 2. This CDR3 comprises 15 residues. The V gene is TRBV6-4, the J gene TRBJ2-3; 7 bases map to TRBD1. The clonotype comes from an adult with an advanced solid tumor such as melanoma, head and neck, liver or kidney cancer. The sample was CD4+ or CD8+ T cells sorted from blood, taken in a trial of the OX40 agonist ivuxolimab. CDR3 coding DNA: TGTGCCAGCAGTGACTCGGGGACAGCCACAGATACGCAGTATTTT. Translated, it gives CASSDSGTATDTQYF.